This T cell receptor beta chain came from a study of beta chain features in type 1 diabetes. Remarks on this clone: Its antigen is unidentified.

Regarding the study as a whole: Short templates might get an advantage during PCR, and this would be equal in patients and controls. There was a moderate but significant shortening of TCRB CDR3s in all four CD4+ subsets of Type 1 diabetes patients. Reads derived from cDNA could over-represent cells showing high TCR expression.

cDNA synthesis used the whole RNA isolate, giving expressed TCRB sequences. Naive, central memory and regulatory T cell samples produced a mean of approximately 3.6 million reads. Repertoires were generated with immunoSEQ multiplex PCR, while TCRdb's copy carries only in-frame clones and drops some. This sample yields around 280,000 clones, of which 15% are seen a single time; 0.015% to 0.019% belongs to the top ten. Looked up from germline, CDR1 is KGHSH and CDR2 is LQKENI. V was pared by 3 bases and J by 1 base, with 9 bases of the junction left unmatched. This CDR3 has 17 amino acids. What was sequenced was naive CD4+ T cells from blood. This sequence joins TRBV18 and TRBJ1-1; the match to TRBD1 covers 9 bases. The receptor was isolated from a man between 18 and 35 years old with type 1 diabetes. Here the CDR3 reads CASSPSRDRVRNTEAFF. In DNA, the CDR3 is TGTGCCAGCTCACCGTCCCGGGACAGGGTCCGGAACACTGAAGCTTTCTTT.